The rows below give T cell receptor beta chains drawn from one sample of a study of a mutant IDH1 vaccine in newly diagnosed glioma. Repertoires were generated with immunoSEQ multiplex PCR, while TCRdb's copy carries only in-frame clones and drops some. The top ten hold about an eighth of the sample, which has approximately 67,000 clones, approximately 80% seen once. These receptors are not linked to any known antigen. Sequencing was performed on PBMCs, taken from a glioma patient whose treatment included an IDH1 peptide vaccine. These receptor sequences come from a man younger than 30 with glioma. Both conserved end residues are part of each CDR3. The D gene is left open where the match is weak. Not all rows give a size; the values are once, few, many and, for expanded clones, a class.

j_gene	abundance	d_gene	v_gene	CDR3aa	CDR3nt
TRBJ2-7	-	TRBD2	TRBV29-1	CSVEVTSGRHSF	TGCAGCGTTGAAGTAACTAGCGGGAGGCATTCCTTC
TRBJ2-7	large	-	TRBV28	CASGRAGDHSYEQYF	TGTGCCAGCGGCCGGGCAGGGGACCACTCCTACGAGCAGTACTTC
TRBJ2-5	-	-	TRBV4-3	CASSLHRQGGGETQYF	TGCGCCAGCAGCCTCCATCGACAGGGAGGAGGGGAGACCCAGTACTTC
TRBJ1-1	-	-	TRBV4-3	CASSQVGRTTEAFF	TGCGCCAGCAGCCAAGTCGGGAGGACCACTGAAGCTTTCTTT
TRBJ1-1	-	-	TRBV6-5	CASSYGGSAFF	TGTGCCAGCAGTTACGGGGGATCAGCTTTCTTT
TRBJ1-2	-	-	TRBV25-1	CASSETGRDTYGYTF	TGTGCCAGCAGTGAAACGGGAAGGGATACCTATGGCTACACCTTC
TRBJ1-6	-	TRBD1	TRBV2	CASSDRAVANSPLHF	TGTGCCAGCAGCGACAGGGCGGTAGCGAATTCACCCCTCCACTTT
TRBJ1-2	-	-	TRBV30	CAWSVVRINVDGYTF	TGTGCCTGGAGTGTAGTTAGGATAAACGTTGATGGCTACACCTTC
TRBJ1-5	-	-	TRBV6-6	CASSYTYQPQHF	TGTGCCAGCAGTTACACCTATCAGCCCCAGCATTTT
TRBJ1-2	-	-	TRBV27	CASSYMGTNYGYTF	TGTGCCAGCAGTTATATGGGGACCAACTATGGCTACACCTTC
TRBJ1-2	-	TRBD1	TRBV2	CASSVGTGMNGYTF	TGTGCCAGCAGTGTCGGGACAGGGATGAATGGCTACACCTTC
TRBJ1-1	-	TRBD1	TRBV23-1	CASSPPGQGVGGRERVTEAFF	TGCGCCAGCAGTCCTCCGGGACAGGGAGTTGGAGGTCGTGAGAGGGTAACTGAAGCTTTCTTT
TRBJ2-7	few	TRBD1	TRBV5-6	CASSATGQGYEQYF	TGTGCCAGCAGCGCCACGGGACAGGGCTACGAGCAGTACTTC
TRBJ2-5	-	-	TRBV2	CASSEEETQYF	TGTGCCAGCAGTGAAGAAGAGACCCAGTACTTC
TRBJ1-1	-	-	TRBV5-8	CASSLGGPGDTEAFF	TGTGCCAGCAGCTTGGGAGGGCCTGGGGACACTGAAGCTTTCTTT
TRBJ2-7	-	-	TRBV11-2	CASSQIRAAEQYF	TGTGCCAGCAGCCAAATCCGAGCTGCCGAGCAGTACTTC
TRBJ2-6	-	-	TRBV4-2	CASSQVTVPPNVLTF	TGTGCCAGCAGCCAAGTGACAGTCCCCCCAAATGTCCTGACTTTC
TRBJ1-5	-	-	TRBV9	CASSVGMGFDNQPQHF	TGTGCCAGCAGCGTAGGGATGGGGTTCGACAATCAGCCCCAGCATTTT
TRBJ1-5	-	-	TRBV2	CASILDSNQPQHF	TGTGCCAGCATCTTGGACAGTAATCAGCCCCAGCATTTT
TRBJ2-2	-	-	TRBV11-2	CASSPSRELFF	TGTGCCAGCAGCCCCTCTAGGGAGCTGTTTTTT
TRBJ1-6	-	-	TRBV6-5	CASSNLVSSPLHF	TGTGCCAGCAGTAACCTCGTGTCTAGTCCCCTCCACTTT
TRBJ1-2	-	-	TRBV5-1	CASSLAMAQNYGYTF	TGCGCCAGCAGCTTGGCGATGGCGCAGAACTATGGCTACACCTTC